These T cell receptor beta chains were read from a single sample in a study of T cells in narcolepsy. The assay was immunoSEQ multiplex PCR, and TCRdb's table has in-frame clones only and misses some. The sample shows over 30,000 clones, approximately 80% of them seen only once. The sequencing sample was made of CD45RA- memory CD4+ T cells from PBMCs. The receptors derive from a human donor with narcolepsy. Each CDR3 is given with its conserved first and last residue. D genes are given only for firm matches.

CASSAGQTDEAFF TGTGCCAGCAGCGCCGGACAGACCGATGAAGCTTTCTTT . TRBJ1-1 TRBV5-4
CASSVPAVTANTEAFF TGTGCCAGCAGTGTACCGGCCGTGACAGCGAACACTGAAGCTTTCTTT . TRBJ1-1 TRBV2
CASRATTGGSTEAFF TGTGCCAGCAGGGCAACGACAGGGGGGTCCACTGAAGCTTTCTTT TRBD1 TRBJ1-1 TRBV9
CASSLGDSLRYNSPLHF TGCGCCAGCAGCTTGGGGGACAGCCTCCGTTATAATTCACCCCTCCACTTT TRBD1 TRBJ1-6 TRBV5-1
CASSLQGSGNTIYF TGTGCCAGCAGTTTACAGGGCTCTGGAAACACCATATATTTT . TRBJ1-3 TRBV27
CASSQDVKANTEAFF TGTGCCAGTAGCCAAGACGTAAAGGCGAACACTGAAGCTTTCTTT . TRBJ1-1 TRBV4-2
CASSVTDGRGSDTQYF TGTGCCAGCAGCGTTACCGACGGCCGGGGGTCAGATACGCAGTATTTT . TRBJ2-3 TRBV9
CATEGQAGANVLTF TGTGCCACCGAGGGCCAGGCTGGGGCCAACGTCCTGACTTTC . TRBJ2-6 TRBV19
CASSVKTGVDTEAFF TGTGCCAGCAGCGTAAAGACAGGGGTTGACACTGAAGCTTTCTTT TRBD1 TRBJ1-1 TRBV9
CASSARDSGGHTQYF TGTGCCAGCAGCGCTCGTGATAGCGGGGGGCATACGCAGTATTTT TRBD2 TRBJ2-3 TRBV9
CASSRRGENNQPQHF TGTGCCAGTAGCCGACGTGGGGAGAACAATCAGCCCCAGCATTTT . TRBJ1-5 TRBV19